These T cell receptor beta chains were read from a single sample in a study of T cells after yellow fever vaccination. Each CDR3 protein gets one entry after TCRdb re-called the 5' RACE reads with MiXCR. The sample shows fewer than 450,000 distinct CDR3 sequences, about 8.3% of them seen only once. The specimen comprised PBMCs, sampled around 45 days after the first yellow fever vaccination. The receptors derive from a man aged 18 to 30 who received the YFV17D yellow fever vaccine. Each CDR3 is given with its conserved first and last residue. A D gene is named only where the DNA matches it firmly. Rows give clone size only sometimes, using once, few, many, or a class for an expanded clone.

D	V	J	size	DNA	CDR3
NA	TRBV6-2/TRBV6-3	TRBJ2-7	NA	TGTGCCAGCAGTTTCTCTACCTACGAGCAGTACTTC	CASSFSTYEQYF
NA	TRBV7-6	TRBJ2-7	NA	TGTGCCACCAGGAAACCGGGCTCCTACGAGCAGTACTTC	CATRKPGSYEQYF
NA	TRBV7-9	TRBJ2-1	NA	TGTGCCAGCAGCCACCACGTCAATGAGCAGTTCTTC	CASSHHVNEQFF
NA	TRBV11-1	TRBJ2-2	NA	TGTGCCAGCAGCCGGGGGCAGGCGAACACCGGGGAGCTGTTTTTT	CASSRGQANTGELFF
NA	TRBV6-1	TRBJ2-2	NA	TGTGCCAGCAGCGATCCGGAGTCAGCAGGGCCCGGGGAGCTGTTTTTT	CASSDPESAGPGELFF
NA	TRBV4-2	TRBJ1-4	NA	TGTGCCAGCAGCCATCAAACAGGGCGGTCCGCCGAAAAACTGTTTTTT	CASSHQTGRSAEKLFF
NA	TRBV5-1	TRBJ2-2	NA	TGCGCCAGCAGCTTGGACAGTTACACCGGGGAGCTGTTTTTT	CASSLDSYTGELFF
NA	TRBV5-1	TRBJ2-5	NA	TGCGCCAGCAGCCTACTCATCGGGACCCAATCTGGGGCCCAGTACTTC	CASSLLIGTQSGAQYF
NA	TRBV24-1	TRBJ2-5	large	TGTGCCACCAGTGATGCAGGGGAGGGTCGGGAGACCCAGTACTTC	CATSDAGEGRETQYF
NA	TRBV12-3/TRBV12-4	TRBJ2-5	NA	TGTGCCAGCAGTTTCTCCGGGGGCGGCGGGGAGACCCAGCACTTC	CASSFSGGGGETQHF
NA	TRBV21-1	TRBJ2-7	few	TGTGCCAGTAAACAAGCGACCTTCTACGAGCAGTACTTC	CASKQATFYEQYF
NA	TRBV5-1	TRBJ1-1	few	TGCGCCAGCAGATCCATGAACACTGAAGCTTTCTTT	CASRSMNTEAFF
NA	TRBV5-1	TRBJ1-2	many	TGCGCCAGCAGTCTTGGGCGGGACTATGGCTACACCTTC	CASSLGRDYGYTF
NA	TRBV29-1	TRBJ2-3	NA	TGCAGCGTTGTGTCGGATACGCAGTATTTT	CSVVSDTQYF
NA	TRBV6-2/TRBV6-3	TRBJ2-2	many	TGTGCCAGCAGTCCTCCCGCCAAATGGGTGAACGTGGAGCTGTTTTTT	CASSPPAKWVNVELFF
NA	TRBV11-2	TRBJ1-2	many	TGTGCCAGCAGCTTCATAGCCAGGGTGTACCGGGGTAGGGGCTACACCTTC	CASSFIARVYRGRGYTF
NA	TRBV15	TRBJ2-7	NA	TGTGCCACCAGCAGAGACCGACAGTACGAGCAGTACTTC	CATSRDRQYEQYF
NA	TRBV5-6	TRBJ1-6	few	TGTGCCAGCAGCCTTAACAGGGATTCACCCCTCCACTTT	CASSLNRDSPLHF
NA	TRBV7-9	TRBJ2-1	many	TGTGCCAGCAGCCCCGGAGGGGGACAGTTCTTC	CASSPGGGQFF